This passage covers 24 T cell receptor beta chains from one sample sequenced in a study of cytomegalovirus exposure and HLA in healthy donors. Amplification used 60 Vbeta primers and 13 Jbeta primers. TCRdb's copy holds only in-frame clones and misses some; the assay was immunoSEQ multiplex PCR. This sample carries some 130,000 clones, approximately 71% of them seen once, and the ten largest clones take approximately 2%. The specimen sequenced was PBMCs. The receptors come from a young man in good health and CMV-seronegative.

This clone was seen a few times. This rearrangement joins TRBV6-1 to TRBJ2-5; TRBD2 matches 9 bases. This CDR3 spans 13 amino acids. Trimming at V came to 7 bases and at J to 5 bases, leaving 5 bases not matched to a gene. The germline CDR1 and CDR2 sequences are MNHNS and SASEGT. CDR3 residues: CASIPAGGETQYF. The CDR3 region has the DNA TGTGCCAGCATTCCAGCGGGAGGCGAGACCCAGTACTTC.

The rearrangement uses TRBV5-1 and TRBJ1-1; 7 bases align to TRBD1. V lost 0 bases, J lost 7 bases, and 3 bases stayed unmatched. Germline-derived CDR1 and CDR2 are SGHRS and YFSETQ. This CDR3 is 13 amino acids long. CDR3 nucleotide sequence: TGCGCCAGCAGCTTGGCACAGGGGAGTGAAGCTTTCTTT. It codes for CASSLAQGSEAFF. Full variable domain (outside the CDR3, taken from reference TRBV5-1 and TRBJ1-1): KAGVTQTPRYLIKTRGQQVTLSCSPISGHRSVSWYQQTPGQGLQFLFEYFSETQRNKGNFPGRFSGRQFSNSRSEMNVSTLELGDSALYLCASSLAQGSEAFFGQGTRLTVV.

The chain has TRBV5-1 and TRBJ2-5, with 8 positions matching TRBD2. This CDR3 contains 14 residues. Germline assignment: CDR1 SGHRS and CDR2 YFSETQ. V lost 8 bases to trimming and J lost 3 bases; unmatched junction nucleotides: 9. In nucleotides, the CDR3 is TGCGCCAGTAGGGCCGGGGGGGGTGAAGAGACCCAGTACTTC. Its protein product is CASRAGGGEETQYF.

V gene TRBV18 combines with J gene TRBJ1-5; D gene unclear. Trimming took 2 bases from V and 1 from J, leaving 3 bases between them. Germline V gene lookup returns CDR1 KGHSH and CDR2 LQKENI. This CDR3 has 13 residues. In DNA, the CDR3 is TGTGCCAGCTCACCAGAGAGCAATCAGCCCCAGCATTTT. As protein: CASSPESNQPQHF.

The rearrangement uses TRBV6-6 and TRBJ2-3, with 9 bases identical to TRBD1. The junction had 9 bases not matched to a gene; V was cut back by 5 bases and J by 3 bases. From germline, CDR1 is MNHNY and CDR2 SVGAGI (reference sequence). There are 16 residues in the CDR3. CDR3: CASSQTGGEGTDTQYF. The CDR3 DNA sequence: TGTGCCAGCAGTCAAACAGGGGGCGAGGGTACAGATACGCAGTATTTT.

V gene TRBV10-3 combines with J gene TRBJ2-2, with 7 bases matching TRBD2. The germline V gene has CDR1 ENHRY and CDR2 SYGVKD. The CDR3 runs 13 residues. The V and J ends lost 7 bases and 6 bases, in that order; junction bases with no gene match: 5. In nucleotides, the CDR3 is TGTGCCATCACCGGGGGGAGCTCCGGGGAGCTGTTTTTT. Its translation is CAITGGSSGELFF.

V usage is TRBV5-4 and J usage is TRBJ2-7; 7 positions match TRBD2. With V trimmed by 2 bases and J by 0 bases, 5 bases remained unmatched. The germline gives CDR1 SGHNT, CDR2 YYREEE (reference sequence). This CDR3 region has 15 residues. CDR3 region: CASSFGGRASYEQYF. The CDR3 DNA reads TGTGCCAGCAGCTTCGGTGGGAGGGCCTCCTACGAGCAGTACTTC.

This chain links TRBV5-4 with TRBJ2-3; 11 nucleotides align to TRBD2. Germline CDR1 is SGHNT and CDR2 is YYREEE (reference sequence). This CDR3 is 15 amino acids long. V lost 5 bases and J lost 4; bases outside the gene matches: 6. This CDR3 reads CASRIAGGPADTQYF. CDR3 coding DNA: TGTGCCAGCAGGATAGCGGGAGGGCCGGCAGATACGCAGTATTTT.

The V and J genes are TRBV29-1 and TRBJ2-5, with TRBD1 matching over 9 bases. The CDR3 spans 14 residues. Germline values: CDR1 SQVTM, CDR2 ANQGSEA. J lost 0 bases, V lost 7 bases, and 6 bases had no gene match. DNA for the CDR3: TGCAGCGGTTTACAGGGGGCCCACCAAGAGACCCAGTACTTC. Its protein product is CSGLQGAHQETQYF. The entire variable domain, with the rest obtained from reference TRBV29-1 and TRBJ2-5, is as follows: SAVISQKPSRDICQRGTSLTIQCQVDSQVTMMFWYRQQPGQSLTLIATANQGSEATYESGFVIDKFPISRPNLTFSTLTVSNMSPEDSSIYLCSGLQGAHQETQYFGPGTRLLVL.

V is TRBV7-8 and J is TRBJ1-5, with 8 bases identical to TRBD1. The CDR3 totals 18 residues. Per germline, CDR1 SGHVS and CDR2 FQNEAQ. J was trimmed by 1 base and V by 5 bases; bases with no gene match: 13. In DNA, the CDR3 is TGTGCCAGCAGCCCAAAAGACAGGGGAGGAGTGAGCAATCAGCCCCAGCATTTT. It specifies CASSPKDRGGVSNQPQHF.

This clone has a handful of counts. The rearrangement uses TRBV20-1 and TRBJ2-5; D is unresolved. CDR3 size: 11 residues. The V gene's germline CDR1 is DFQATT and CDR2 SNEGSKA (reference sequence). Trimming removed 6 bases at V and 4 bases at J, with 9 bases between. The CDR3 protein is CSAAAGETQYF. The CDR3 DNA follows: TGCAGTGCCGCAGCAGGAGAGACCCAGTACTTC.

This clone has just a few counts. The V and J genes are TRBV13 and TRBJ1-2; 9 bases are a match to TRBD1. V dropped 6 bases and J dropped 6; count of bases not matched to a gene: 5. The CDR3 is made up of 13 amino acids. Germline V lookup: CDR1 PRHDT, CDR2 FYEKMQ (reference sequence). CDR3 amino acids: CASRLRDRDGYTF. Written as DNA, the CDR3 is TGTGCCAGCAGACTCCGGGACAGGGATGGCTACACCTTC. Looking up the rest from reference TRBV13 and TRBJ1-2 gives the full variable domain: AAGVIQSPRHLIKEKRETATLKCYPIPRHDTVYWYQQGPGQDPQFLISFYEKMQSDKGSIPDRFSAQQFSDYHSELNMSSLELGDSALYFCASRLRDRDGYTFGSGTRLTVV.

V is TRBV5-1 and J is TRBJ2-2; 8 bases are a match to TRBD2. Losses at the gene ends were 6 bases for V and 6 bases for J; bases not matched to a gene: 13. This CDR3 has 16 residues. Germline assignment: CDR1 SGHRS and CDR2 YFSETQ. The CDR3 protein is CASTFRGGRTSGELFF. The DNA for the CDR3 is TGCGCCAGCACCTTCCGGGGCGGGAGGACGTCCGGGGAGCTGTTTTTT. The variable domain in full, with the rest retrieved from reference TRBV5-1 and TRBJ2-2, is KAGVTQTPRYLIKTRGQQVTLSCSPISGHRSVSWYQQTPGQGLQFLFEYFSETQRNKGNFPGRFSGRQFSNSRSEMNVSTLELGDSALYLCASTFRGGRTSGELFFGEGSRLTVL.

Details on this clone: This sample includes further DNA sequences coding for the same CDR3. V is TRBV12-5 and J is TRBJ2-5; 12 bases are shared with TRBD2. The germline V gene has CDR1 LGHNT and CDR2 FRNRAP. V shed 1 base, J shed 4 bases, and the junction held 10 bases outside the gene matches. CDR3 size: 18 residues. For the CDR3, the DNA is TGTGCTAGTGGTTTGGGTACACTAGCGGGAGGAGGGGGAGAGACCCAGTACTTC. It translates to CASGLGTLAGGGGETQYF.

This clone has only one observation. The chain links TRBV19 to TRBJ2-1; D perhaps matches TRBD1 (6 bases). This CDR3 region has 17 residues. The germline V gene has CDR1 LNHDA and CDR2 SQIVND (reference sequence). With 1 base removed from V and 9 bases from J, the gap between germline ends came to 22 bases. The CDR3 coding sequence is TGTGCCAGTAGTATAGGCCCTATCCTCCAACAGGGAACTGAGCAGTTCTTC. Its translation is CASSIGPILQQGTEQFF.

This clone was recorded only once. CDR3: CASSLAQRGYYEQYF. CDR3 DNA: TGTGCCAGCAGCTTGGCCCAGCGGGGGTACTACGAGCAGTACTTC. The rearrangement joins TRBV5-6 to TRBJ2-7; 8 bases agree with TRBD2. This CDR3 comprises 15 residues. CDR1 and CDR2 (germline): SGHDT, YYEEEE. J lost 3 bases, V lost 0 bases, and 5 bases had no gene match.

CDR3 sequence reads: CATVGTSGRNEQFF. CDR3 nucleotides: TGTGCCACAGTCGGGACTAGCGGGAGAAATGAGCAGTTCTTC. J is TRBJ2-1 and V is TRBV6-1; TRBD2 agrees at 14 bases. Trimming removed 10 bases from V and 7 bases from J; junction bases left unmatched: 6. This CDR3 has 14 residues. Germline CDR1 and CDR2: MNHNS and SASEGT.

The chain uses TRBV30 and TRBJ2-5; TRBD2 agrees at 7 bases. Germline loops: CDR1 GTSNPN, CDR2 SVGIG (reference sequence). The CDR3 is made up of 12 amino acids. The V segment lost 2 bases and the J segment 9 bases; nucleotides outside the gene matches: 6. CDR3 nucleotides: TGTGCCTGGAGTTTCGGTGGGAGGGCCCAGTACTTC. Amino acids: CAWSFGGRAQYF.

The chain links TRBV2 to TRBJ2-3, with D unclear. Trimming cost V 2 bases and J 1 base, with 10 bases left between them. From germline, CDR1 is SNHLY and CDR2 FYNNEI. This CDR3 spans 15 amino acids. The CDR3 nucleotides read TGTGCCAGCAGTGAATACAGATATCGCACAGATACGCAGTATTTT. Residues: CASSEYRYRTDTQYF.

The chain combines TRBV7-9 with TRBJ1-1; D remains ambiguous. Germline V gene lookup returns CDR1 SEHNR and CDR2 FQNEAQ (reference sequence). The V gene lost 4 bases and the J gene lost 6 bases, with 6 bases spanning the gap. The CDR3 has 11 amino acids. CDR3 amino acids: CASSSHPEAFF. CDR3 bases: TGTGCCAGCAGCTCACATCCTGAAGCTTTCTTT.

This clone has just a few counts. V usage is TRBV7-9 and J usage is TRBJ2-2; 9 bases align to TRBD2. CDR3 length: 15 amino acids. J lost 6 bases, V lost 1 base, and 3 bases had no gene match. Germline assignment: CDR1 SEHNR and CDR2 FQNEAQ (reference sequence). The CDR3 sequence: CASSLGGLAAGELFF. In DNA, the CDR3 is TGTGCCAGCAGCTTAGGGGGACTAGCAGCCGGGGAGCTGTTTTTT.

The CDR3 sequence is CASSSQDREGAEAFF. CDR3 DNA sequence: TGTGCCAGCAGCTCCCAGGACAGGGAGGGGGCTGAAGCTTTCTTT. V and J are TRBV7-2 and TRBJ1-1, with TRBD1 identical over 8 bases. The CDR3 covers 15 residues. Germline lookup yields CDR1 SGHTA and CDR2 FQGNSA. Germline trimming cut 4 bases from V and 6 bases from J; bases unmatched to any gene: 10.

The chain uses TRBV7-2 and TRBJ2-1; D remains ambiguous. Trimming cost V 3 bases and J 2 bases, with 14 bases left between them. The germline gives CDR1 SGHTA, CDR2 FQGNSA. The CDR3 is 16 residues long. CDR3 nucleotide sequence: TGTGCCAGCAGCTTGGCTAGTATAGCTGCCTACAATGAGCAGTTCTTC. Translated: CASSLASIAAYNEQFF.

The table lists this clone with a count of one. The V and J genes are TRBV5-1 and TRBJ1-2, with D hard to call. Germline loops: CDR1 SGHRS, CDR2 YFSETQ. This CDR3 has 14 amino acids. Trimming removed 4 bases from V and 7 bases from J, with 17 bases in between. CDR3 DNA: TGCGCCAGCAGCCCCGTGGGCGGGGAGCGTGGCTACACCTTC. Amino acids: CASSPVGGERGYTF.